Sequencing of this T cell receptor beta chain was carried out in a study of shared clonotypes between healthy human individuals. Genomic DNA (from each subset) was split evenly across several immunoSEQ plates. The repertoire was sequenced with immunoSEQ multiplex PCR; TCRdb's copy has only in-frame clones and lacks some. The repertoire consists of about 2.4 million clones, with around 94% occurring once and the leading ten covering roughly 0.13%. Details on this clone: Antigen specificity is unknown.

Germline V CDR1 and CDR2: SGHDN, FVKESK. CDR3 length: 15 residues. The ends lost 4 bases at V and 0 bases at J; junction bases unmatched: 2. Study-wide findings and caveats: Researchers sampled blood only, noting tissue repertoires likely differ.

The TCR sequence derives from a man between 18 and 29 years old in good health. The sample was naive CD4+ T cells sorted from blood. This sample's subset: CD45RA+ positively selected. V is TRBV14 and J is TRBJ2-7, with 11 bases aligning to TRBD2. The CDR3 is CASSRGTSGSYEQYF. The CDR3 nucleotides read TGTGCCAGCAGCCGGGGGACTAGCGGCTCCTACGAGCAGTACTTC.